This T cell receptor (beta chain) was identified during a study of blood T cell repertoires in COVID-19. Study overall: Material from acute and convalescent COVID-19 was sourced from the United States, Italy and Spain. T cells, B-cell-depleted T cells, or PBMCs provided the cDNA or gDNA that served as material.

Germline-derived CDR1 and CDR2 are SNHLY and FYNNEI. This CDR3 is 12 amino acids long. The V end lost 8 bases, the J end lost 4 bases, and 8 bases lay between the germline ends. This clone has just a few counts. Sequencing used immunoSEQ multiplex PCR; TCRdb keeps in-frame clones, though not all of them. In the table there are about 100,000 clones, 70% to 80% of which are singletons. Material: peripheral blood. The chain has TRBV2 and TRBJ2-2; no firm D call. The TCR was taken from a woman aged 70 to 79 with acute or convalescent COVID-19. In DNA, the CDR3 is TGTGCCAGCTCCTTACTCACCGGGGAGCTGTTTTTT. Protein product: CASSLLTGELFF.